One TCR beta chain is described in this entry. These data are taken from a study of blood T cell repertoires in COVID-19. As for the study in general: Sources were T cells, B-cell-depleted T cells, or PBMCs; the material itself was cDNA or gDNA.

How the authors handled the data: Estimation of nucleated cell counts relied on the amplification of reference gene primers. Method: immunoSEQ multiplex PCR; TCRdb's copy keeps in-frame clones and lacks some. The D gene and trimming were derived from the DNA, and the V and J assignments and clone size from that table. The sample holds about 430,000 clones, more than 70% seen once. Living in roughly 23 US areas, the participants were between roughly 18 and 90 years of age. All exposed participants met a person with COVID-19 within 2 weeks before entering the study. J gave up 2 bases and V 6 bases, and 5 bases lay outside the gene matches. The CDR3 is 14 residues long. Per the germline V gene, CDR1 is SGHNT and CDR2 is YYREEE (reference sequence).

The chain links TRBV5-4 to TRBJ1-3; TRBD1 matches 7 bases. The sequenced material came from PBMCs or T cells enriched from blood (not recorded which). This receptor was obtained from a young woman who had been exposed to COVID-19. CDR3 in amino acids: CASTQGVTGNTIYF. For the CDR3, the DNA is TGTGCCAGCACCCAGGGGGTGACTGGAAACACCATATATTTT.